Listed here is a single TCR beta chain. Antigen unknown. Germline CDR1 and CDR2: LGHNA and YNFKEQ. The germline V and J ends were trimmed by 4 bases and 0 bases, with 10 bases remaining between them. The CDR3 extends over 15 amino acids. Total RNA, at least 5.5 micrograms per sample, was extracted from PBMCs. Next came a second PCR, run for roughly 6 to 11 cycles, which used a sample-barcoded 5' primer along with a J-beta primer mix. Each TCR beta cDNA got a 12-nucleotide random molecular identifier. Each sample yielded at least 3 million CDR3-containing paired-end reads. Using its own MiXCR run on the 5' RACE reads, TCRdb lists one record per CDR3 protein. The sample holds about 1.4 million distinct CDR3 sequences, 59% seen once. The data originate from a study of blood T cells in healthy people across ages. General observations from the study: Unknown CMV status may confound age-related changes in expanded clones.

The clonotype originates from a man aged 18-30 years in good health. Sequenced: blood. V gene TRBV4-2 combines with J gene TRBJ2-1, with D possibly called TRBD1 or TRBD2 (5 bases each). The CDR3 spells CASSPRDGSYNEQFF. Written as DNA, the CDR3 is TGTGCCAGCAGCCCCCGGGACGGCTCCTACAATGAGCAGTTCTTC.